The next 19 T cell receptor beta chains were all read from a single sample in a study of PD-L1 blockade in urothelial cancer. This table comes from immunoSEQ multiplex PCR, and its TCRdb copy is limited to in-frame clones, with some not included. The data show more than 55,000 clones, with roughly four fifths seen just once and roughly 1.6% held by the top ten. As for time point: pretreatment peripheral blood. The sample in question was PBMCs, obtained around atezolizumab (anti-PD-L1) treatment. The receptors here all came from a man in his sixties or seventies with urothelial cancer.

The CDR3 coding sequence is TGTGCCAGCAGCCTCGACAGGGGGCGCGAAAATGAGCAGTACTTC. Translated, it gives CASSLDRGRENEQYF. The rearrangement joins TRBV7-2 to TRBJ2-7; 10 bases match TRBD1. The V segment lost 5 bases and the J segment 7 bases; nucleotides outside the gene matches: 11. The CDR3 has 15 residues. Germline CDR1 is SGHTA and CDR2 is FQGNSA.

This clone has a handful of counts. This chain connects TRBV4-3 to TRBJ2-5; 9 bases are shared with TRBD2. Germline V gene lookup returns CDR1 LGHNA and CDR2 YSLEER. J gave up 2 bases and V 3 bases, and 7 bases lay outside the gene matches. CDR3 length: 16 amino acids. CDR3 in amino acids: CASSHSWTSEQETQYF. DNA for the CDR3: TGCGCCAGCAGCCATTCTTGGACTAGCGAACAAGAGACCCAGTACTTC.

This chain links TRBV4-1 with TRBJ2-5; 8 bases align to TRBD1. Germline CDR1 reads MGHRA; CDR2 reads YSYEKL. This CDR3 has 14 residues. V was clipped by 2 bases and J by 4 bases; unmatched bases: 3. CDR3 coding DNA: TGCGCCAGCAGCCAATTTCAGGGGGCAGAGACCCAGTACTTC. Encoded protein: CASSQFQGAETQYF.

CDR3 coding DNA: TGTGCCAGCAGGCTGTCAGAGGGCGTGGATGGCTACACCTTC. This encodes CASRLSEGVDGYTF. The gene calls are TRBV5-6 and TRBJ1-2; D remains unclear. The CDR3 sequence is 14 residues long. Trimming shortened V by 5 bases and J by 6 bases, and 17 bases separated the two germline ends. The germline V gene encodes CDR1 SGHDT and CDR2 YYEEEE.

The chain has TRBV7-9 and TRBJ1-2; D uncertain. The germline V gene encodes CDR1 SEHNR and CDR2 FQNEAQ (reference sequence). The V gene lost 4 bases and the J gene lost 3 bases, with 15 bases spanning the gap. This CDR3 has 15 amino acids. The CDR3 here is CASSSTSTFHYGYTF. The CDR3 DNA reads as TGTGCCAGCAGCTCAACATCGACTTTCCACTATGGCTACACCTTC.

For the CDR3, the DNA is TGTGCCAGCAGTTCCTTGACTAGCGGGGGTTTCTACAATGAGCAGTTCTTC. Translation gives CASSSLTSGGFYNEQFF. This chain uses TRBV27 with TRBJ2-1, with 12 bases fitting TRBD2. Germline loops: CDR1 MNHEY, CDR2 SMNVEV (reference sequence). The ends lost 4 bases at V and 3 bases at J; junction bases unmatched: 7. This CDR3 is built from 17 residues.

The rearrangement links TRBV27 to TRBJ2-3; 7 bases agree with TRBD2. This CDR3 has 17 residues. The V segment lost 8 bases and the J segment 1 base; nucleotides outside the gene matches: 15. Germline CDR1 is MNHEY and CDR2 is SMNVEV (reference sequence). Written as DNA, the CDR3 is TGTGCCAGCGCCTTTTCCCGCGGGAGTTCGGGCACAGATACGCAGTATTTT. This gives the protein CASAFSRGSSGTDTQYF.

A few counts support this clone. V is TRBV7-9 and J is TRBJ1-1; a possible D gene is TRBD1 (5 bases). Per the germline V gene, CDR1 is SEHNR and CDR2 is FQNEAQ (reference sequence). This CDR3 has 14 amino acids. V was clipped by 5 bases and J by 5 bases, with 15 bases between them. The DNA for the CDR3 is TGTGCCAGCAGCCCCCGGGGGTTCCGGACTGAAGCTTTCTTT. It yields the protein CASSPRGFRTEAFF.

The chain has TRBV5-6 and TRBJ1-2; D is perhaps TRBD1 (6 bases). The CDR3 length is 16 residues. Between the trimmed V and J ends, which lost 3 bases and 4 bases, there was a span of 19 bases. Germline V gene data show CDR1 as SGHDT and CDR2 as YYEEEE. CDR3 coding DNA: TGTGCCAGCAGCTCCCCTATCCCGGGACACGTCTATGGCTACACCTTC. It translates to CASSSPIPGHVYGYTF.

The DNA of the CDR3 is TGTGCCAGCAGCGTAAGTACAGACCCATACGGTGAAGCTTTCTTT. Encoded protein: CASSVSTDPYGEAFF. The V call is TRBV9, the J call TRBJ1-1; no reliable D call. Trimming stripped 1 base from V and 7 bases from J, with 17 bases between. Germline-derived CDR1 and CDR2 are SGDLS and YYNGEE. The CDR3 contains 15 residues.

The chain recombines TRBV15 with TRBJ2-1, with 7 nucleotides matching TRBD2. This CDR3 is built from 16 residues. V lost 2 bases to trimming and J lost 0 bases; unmatched junction nucleotides: 4. Germline CDR1 is LNHNV and CDR2 is YYDKDF (reference sequence). In DNA form, the CDR3 reads TGTGCCACCAGCAGATCGGGGGGAAGCTCCTACAATGAGCAGTTCTTC. Amino acids: CATSRSGGSSYNEQFF.

V is TRBV7-9 and J is TRBJ2-1; the D gene is possibly TRBD2 (5 bases). V dropped 3 bases and J dropped 3 bases, with 12 bases sitting between them. CDR3 size: 15 residues. Per germline, CDR1 SEHNR and CDR2 FQNEAQ (reference sequence). In nucleotides, the CDR3 is TGTGCCAGCAGCTTCAGAAGCGGATACTACAATGAGCAGTTCTTC. Encoded protein: CASSFRSGYYNEQFF.

This clone showed up just once. V gene TRBV14 combines with J gene TRBJ2-1; the D gene is possibly TRBD2 (6 bases). Germline V CDR1 and CDR2: SGHDN, FVKESK. V was clipped by 4 bases and J by 8 bases, with 12 bases between them. The CDR3 runs to 13 residues. The CDR3: CASSRGEFDEQFF. The CDR3 DNA is TGTGCCAGCAGCCGGGGGGAGTTCGATGAGCAGTTCTTC.

This clone was found a few times. This chain connects TRBV10-1 to TRBJ2-3; tentative D call: TRBD2 (6 bases). The germline V gene encodes CDR1 WNHNN and CDR2 SYGVQD (reference sequence). Trimming took off 8 bases at V and 3 bases at J, with 24 bases between the two ends. The CDR3 is 17 residues long. The CDR3 coding sequence is TGCGCCAGCGGGGCTGGGGGACTCTTTTCAAAAACAGATACGCAGTATTTT. Amino acids: CASGAGGLFSKTDTQYF.

The chain joins TRBV15 to TRBJ2-1; 10 bases map to TRBD2. V shed 5 bases, J shed 7 bases, and the junction held 5 bases outside the gene matches. Per the germline V gene, CDR1 is LNHNV and CDR2 is YYDKDF (reference sequence). The CDR3 has 14 amino acids. CDR3 coding DNA: TGTGCCACCAGCTGGAGCGGGAGGGCAAATGAGCAGTTCTTC. As protein: CATSWSGRANEQFF. Looking up the rest from reference TRBV15 and TRBJ2-1 gives the full variable domain: DAMVIQNPRYQVTQFGKPVTLSCSQTLNHNVMYWYQQKSSQAPKLLFHYYDKDFNNEADTPDNFQSRRPNTSFCFLDIRSPGLGDTAMYLCATSWSGRANEQFFGPGTRLTVL.

The rearrangement uses TRBV14 and TRBJ1-2, with 8 bases matching TRBD1. Germline trimming cut 4 bases from V and 0 bases from J; bases unmatched to any gene: 7. The CDR3 has 16 residues. Germline V lookup: CDR1 SGHDN, CDR2 FVKESK. CDR3: CASSRGQGSPNYGYTF. CDR3 nucleotides: TGTGCCAGCAGCCGAGGACAGGGATCTCCTAACTATGGCTACACCTTC.

V and J are TRBV9 and TRBJ2-6, with D maybe TRBD2 (6 bases). The CDR3 has 15 amino acids. Trimming stripped 0 bases from V and 3 bases from J, with 7 bases between. Per germline, CDR1 SGDLS and CDR2 YYNGEE. CDR3 sequence (DNA): TGTGCCAGCAGCGTAGACGGGGGTGGGGCCAACGTCCTGACTTTC. It yields the protein CASSVDGGGANVLTF.

This clone was observed a single time. This chain uses TRBV29-1 with TRBJ1-1, with 7 nucleotides matching TRBD1. The CDR3 contains 13 residues. Germline values: CDR1 SQVTM, CDR2 ANQGSEA. V gave up 7 bases and J gave up 2 bases; unmatched junction bases: 7. CDR3 protein: CSAFRGVNTEAFF. CDR3 nucleotide sequence: TGCAGCGCATTCAGGGGGGTTAACACTGAAGCTTTCTTT.

CDR3 in amino acids: CASSSPGRGDEKLFF. The CDR3 nucleotides read TGTGCCAGCAGCTCCCCTGGCAGGGGGGATGAAAAACTGTTTTTT. The chain is built from TRBV28 and TRBJ1-4; 7 positions match TRBD1. Germline trimming cut 6 bases from V and 6 bases from J; bases unmatched to any gene: 10. The CDR3 extends over 15 amino acids. The V gene's germline CDR1 is MDHEN and CDR2 SYDVKM.